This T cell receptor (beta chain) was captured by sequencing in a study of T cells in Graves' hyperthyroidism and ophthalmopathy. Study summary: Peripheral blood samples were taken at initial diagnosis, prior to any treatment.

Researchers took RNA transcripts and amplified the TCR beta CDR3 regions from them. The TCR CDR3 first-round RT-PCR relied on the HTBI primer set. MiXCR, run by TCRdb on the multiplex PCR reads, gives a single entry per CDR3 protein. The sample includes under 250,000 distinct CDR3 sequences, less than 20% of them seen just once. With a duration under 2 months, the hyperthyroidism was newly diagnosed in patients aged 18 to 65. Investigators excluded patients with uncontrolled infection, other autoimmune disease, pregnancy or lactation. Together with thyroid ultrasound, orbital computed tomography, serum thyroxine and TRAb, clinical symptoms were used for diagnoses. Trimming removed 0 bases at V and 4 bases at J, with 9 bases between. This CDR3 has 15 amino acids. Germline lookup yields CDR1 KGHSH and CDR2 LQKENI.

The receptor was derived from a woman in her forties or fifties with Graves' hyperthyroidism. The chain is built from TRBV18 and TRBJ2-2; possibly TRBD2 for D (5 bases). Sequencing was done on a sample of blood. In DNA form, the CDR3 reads TGTGCCAGCTCACCACCCCCCGCGGGCACCGGGGAGCTGTTTTTT. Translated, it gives CASSPPPAGTGELFF.